The 23 T cell receptor beta chains listed next were all sequenced from one sample in a study of blood T cell repertoires in COVID-19 (dated by TCRdb to 2020 to 2022). The library came from the immunoSEQ multiplex PCR assay. What TCRdb holds here is the immuneACCESS table cut down to in-frame rearrangements. Part of the clones is not present; checked against another copy, under half of the missing clones reflect an unresolved V gene, and the others are unexplained. The sample contains about 440,000 clones, around 89% of them found a single time. Roughly 12% of the sample rests with the top ten. The material sequenced was peripheral blood. All receptors derive from a woman aged 45-60 years with COVID-19, enrolled during active disease.

The genes are TRBV10-2 and TRBJ1-1; D is undetermined. With 2 bases removed from V and 3 bases from J, the gap between germline ends came to 10 bases. Germline assignment: CDR1 WSHSY and CDR2 SAAADI. This CDR3 has 14 amino acids. The CDR3 region has the DNA TGCGCCAGCAGTGAGGACGGGAAGGACACTGAAGCTTTCTTT. It codes for CASSEDGKDTEAFF.

The chain has TRBV5-1 and TRBJ1-1, with 8 nucleotides matching TRBD1. Germline V CDR1 and CDR2: SGHRS, YFSETQ. This CDR3 region has 13 residues. The V segment lost 5 bases and the J segment 2 bases; nucleotides outside the gene matches: 2. For the CDR3, the DNA is TGCGCCAGCAGGGACAGGGCTAACACTGAAGCTTTCTTT. Its protein product is CASRDRANTEAFF. Combining the CDR3 with reference TRBV5-1 and TRBJ1-1 gives the whole variable domain KAGVTQTPRYLIKTRGQQVTLSCSPISGHRSVSWYQQTPGQGLQFLFEYFSETQRNKGNFPGRFSGRQFSNSRSEMNVSTLELGDSALYLCASRDRANTEAFFGQGTRLTVV.

The rearrangement uses TRBV24-1 and TRBJ2-5; TRBD1 aligns across 8 bases. The germline V gene encodes CDR1 KGHDR and CDR2 SFDVKD. The V and J ends lost 9 bases and 1 base, in that order; junction bases with no gene match: 0. This CDR3 is built from 12 residues. This chain's CDR3 is CATGQGQETQYF. Here the CDR3 DNA reads TGTGCCACCGGACAGGGCCAAGAGACCCAGTACTTC.

The gene calls are TRBV7-2 and TRBJ2-5, with D possibly being TRBD2 (6 bases). Trimming pared 5 bases from V and 4 bases from J, leaving 11 bases between. Per germline, CDR1 SGHTA and CDR2 FQGNSA. CDR3 length equals 13 residues. CDR3 sequence: CASSLAGLETQYF. The DNA of the CDR3 is TGTGCCAGCAGCCTGGCGGGGCTAGAGACCCAGTACTTC.

The genes are TRBV6-2 or TRBV6-3 and TRBJ2-1; 11 nucleotides match TRBD2. Germline-derived CDR1 and CDR2 are MNHEY and SVGEGT. V trimming: 3 bases; J trimming: 8 bases; junction bases outside the gene matches: 12. The CDR3 has 17 residues. The CDR3 region has the DNA TGTGCCAGCAGTTATATCCTTCTAGCGGGGGGCAGCGATGAGCAGTTCTTC. Translating gives CASSYILLAGGSDEQFF.

The chain couples TRBV6-5 to TRBJ1-1; 7 bases agree with TRBD1. The CDR3 totals 14 residues. Per germline, CDR1 MNHEY and CDR2 SVGAGI. With 5 bases clipped from V and 4 bases from J, the junction kept 7 bases outside the gene matches. The CDR3 DNA reads as TGTGCCAGCAGTAAGACAGGGCCGAGCACTGAAGCTTTCTTT. Residues: CASSKTGPSTEAFF.

This clone showed up just a few times. The chain links TRBV10-1 to TRBJ1-1, with D unclear. Germline V gives CDR1 WNHNN, CDR2 SYGVQD (reference sequence). Trimming removed 4 bases from V and 1 base from J, with 7 bases in between. The CDR3 spans 13 residues. The CDR3 DNA follows: TGCGCCAGCAGTGTTCGGAGGAACACTGAAGCTTTCTTT. Amino acid sequence: CASSVRRNTEAFF.

A single count supports this clone. The chain has TRBV19 and TRBJ2-4; D call uncertain. Trimming took 5 bases from V and 5 from J, leaving 13 bases between them. Looked up from germline, CDR1 is LNHDA and CDR2 is SQIVND (reference sequence). This CDR3 is 14 amino acids long. CDR3 sequence reads: CASSGWASQNIQYF. CDR3 sequence (DNA): TGTGCCAGTAGTGGATGGGCGTCGCAAAACATTCAGTACTTC.

The chain combines TRBV9 with TRBJ1-4, with a weak D call TRBD1 (6 bases). V lost 3 bases to trimming and J lost 10 bases, with 13 bases between them. The length of the CDR3 is 13 residues. The germline V gene encodes CDR1 SGDLS and CDR2 YYNGEE. The CDR3 region is CASSAALGGKLFF. The CDR3 nucleotides read TGTGCCAGCAGCGCCGCCCTAGGGGGAAAACTGTTTTTT. Looking up the rest from reference TRBV9 and TRBJ1-4 gives the full variable domain: DSGVTQTPKHLITATGQRVTLRCSPRSGDLSVYWYQQSLDQGLQFLIQYYNGEERAKGNILERFSAQQFPDLHSELNLSSLELGDSALYFCASSAALGGKLFFGSGTQLSVL.

This clone has only one observation. The chain has TRBV7-9 and TRBJ1-1, with TRBD1 matching 7 bases. Looked up from germline, CDR1 is SEHNR and CDR2 is FQNEAQ (reference sequence). The CDR3 covers 15 residues. V lost 5 bases, J lost 2 bases, and 8 bases stayed unmatched. The CDR3 is CASSPPDRINTEAFF. For the CDR3, the DNA is TGTGCCAGCAGCCCTCCGGACAGGATTAACACTGAAGCTTTCTTT.

This clone was seen just once. The chain joins TRBV4-1 to TRBJ2-1, with D unresolved. Trimming cost V 2 bases and J 9 bases, with 8 bases left between them. Germline CDR1 is MGHRA and CDR2 is YSYEKL. This CDR3 spans 12 amino acids. The CDR3 sequence is CASSQLASEQFF. The CDR3 bases are TGCGCCAGCAGCCAACTGGCAAGTGAGCAGTTCTTC.

V and J are TRBV5-1 and TRBJ2-6; D is ambiguous. V gave up 0 bases and J gave up 0 bases, with 7 bases separating them. The CDR3 totals 16 residues. Germline CDR1 and CDR2: SGHRS and YFSETQ. The CDR3: CASSLVPFSGANVLTF. The CDR3 DNA follows: TGCGCCAGCAGCTTGGTTCCCTTCTCTGGGGCCAACGTCCTGACTTTC.

J is TRBJ1-2 and V is TRBV12-5; D not resolved. Per the germline V gene, CDR1 is LGHNT and CDR2 is FRNRAP. CDR3 size: 14 residues. V was pared by 5 bases and J by 1 base, with 11 bases between. Written as DNA, the CDR3 is TGTGCTAGTGGTCCCCCCCGAGGTAACTATGGCTACACCTTC. It is translated as CASGPPRGNYGYTF.

CDR3 nucleotide sequence: TGTGCCAGCAGCTCGGGACAGGGGGCCTCCTACAATGAGCAGTTCTTC. As protein: CASSSGQGASYNEQFF. The gene calls are TRBV9 and TRBJ2-1, with 12 bases identical to TRBD1. Germline values: CDR1 SGDLS, CDR2 YYNGEE. The ends lost 4 bases at V and 0 bases at J; junction bases unmatched: 2. CDR3 length: 16 residues. The whole variable domain, remainder taken from reference TRBV9 and TRBJ2-1, is DSGVTQTPKHLITATGQRVTLRCSPRSGDLSVYWYQQSLDQGLQFLIQYYNGEERAKGNILERFSAQQFPDLHSELNLSSLELGDSALYFCASSSGQGASYNEQFFGPGTRLTVL.

The V gene is TRBV2, the J gene TRBJ2-3; D uncertain. The CDR3 contains 15 residues. V dropped 8 bases and J dropped 0 bases, with 15 bases sitting between them. CDR1 SNHLY and CDR2 FYNNEI come from the germline V gene. This CDR3 reads CASLPSLPSTDTQYF. The CDR3 nucleotides are TGTGCCAGCCTTCCTTCACTCCCAAGCACAGATACGCAGTATTTT.

V and J are TRBV6-1 and TRBJ2-3; TRBD2 matches 8 bases. Germline V gene lookup returns CDR1 MNHNS and CDR2 SASEGT. The CDR3 spans 16 residues. With 2 bases clipped from V and 6 bases from J, the junction kept 10 bases outside the gene matches. The CDR3 region is CASSERWRGEVDTQYF. CDR3 nucleotides: TGTGCCAGCAGTGAACGGTGGCGGGGGGAAGTGGATACGCAGTATTTT.

This chain joins TRBV5-1 and TRBJ2-5; TRBD1 matches 7 bases. The germline V gene has CDR1 SGHRS and CDR2 YFSETQ. The V gene end was trimmed by 2 bases and the J gene end by 4 bases; junction bases not matched to a gene: 8. The length of the CDR3 is 15 residues. As DNA, the CDR3 is TGCGCCAGCAGCTTCCTGACAGGGATGGGAGAGACCCAGTACTTC. This gives the protein CASSFLTGMGETQYF.

The chain combines TRBV9 with TRBJ2-2; possible D gene TRBD1, 5 bases. This CDR3 spans 15 amino acids. CDR1 SGDLS and CDR2 YYNGEE come from the germline V gene. V was clipped by 3 bases and J by 0 bases, with 9 bases between them. CDR3 DNA: TGTGCCAGCAGCGGTGGGGCCCCGAACACCGGGGAGCTGTTTTTT. Its translation is CASSGGAPNTGELFF.

The chain couples TRBV11-2 to TRBJ1-1; no firm D call. The CDR3 is 13 amino acids. V dropped 7 bases and J dropped 3 bases, with 12 bases sitting between them. Germline loops: CDR1 SGHAT, CDR2 FQNNGV. The DNA of the CDR3 is TGTGCCAGCACACGAACCCCGGACACTGAAGCTTTCTTT. It codes for CASTRTPDTEAFF.

The V and J genes are TRBV6-2 or TRBV6-3 and TRBJ2-1; D perhaps matches TRBD2 (6 bases). Between the trimmed V and J ends, which lost 6 bases and 2 bases, there was a span of 14 bases. The CDR3 is made up of 15 amino acids. From germline, CDR1 is MNHEY and CDR2 SVGEGT. The chain's CDR3 is CASSPRGSPYNEQFF. CDR3 DNA sequence: TGTGCCAGCAGCCCACGGGGGAGCCCCTACAATGAGCAGTTCTTC.

The chain employs TRBV6-1 and TRBJ2-1, with 13 bases lining up with TRBD2. CDR3 size: 15 residues. Unmatched junction bases numbered 2, after V lost 1 base and J lost 8 bases. Germline CDR1 MNHNS, CDR2 SASEGT. Here the CDR3 DNA reads TGTGCCAGCAGTGAAGGACTAGCGGGGGGTTATGAGCAGTTCTTC. Translating it yields CASSEGLAGGYEQFF.

Comment on this clone: Other DNA sequences in this specimen translate into the identical CDR3. The chain joins TRBV9 to TRBJ1-1; 7 nucleotides align to TRBD1. Trimming removed 0 bases from V and 4 bases from J; junction bases left unmatched: 3. Germline V gives CDR1 SGDLS, CDR2 YYNGEE. The CDR3 is 14 residues long. The CDR3 DNA reads as TGTGCCAGCAGCGTAGCAGGGGGAGGCACTGAAGCTTTCTTT. Residues: CASSVAGGGTEAFF.

The chain carries TRBV3-1 (or the pseudogene TRBV3-2) and TRBJ2-7, with a weak D call TRBD2 (5 bases). CDR1 is LGHDT, CDR2 YNNKEL, per germline (reference sequence). Trimming took 3 bases from V and 5 from J, leaving 11 bases between them. The CDR3 covers 13 residues. CDR3 sequence (DNA): TGTGCCAGCAGCCAGGCGGACGGGGACGAGCAGTACTTC. It yields the protein CASSQADGDEQYF.